This T cell receptor (beta chain) was identified during a study of metastatic and nonmetastatic thyroid tumors. Study information: Patients with malignant and benign thyroid disease provided blood and tumor or nodule tissue, whose repertoires were compared.

Germline V gene data show CDR1 as SNHLY and CDR2 as FYNNEI. The CDR3 totals 14 residues. The V end lost 9 bases, the J end lost 6 bases, and 20 bases lay between the germline ends. Per the original data handling: Variation in CDR3 across clinicopathological groups served as the basis for constructing a distant-metastasis classifier in papillary thyroid cancer. MiXCR re-clonotyped the PCR reads for TCRdb. What appears here as the V and J calls and clone size reflects TCRdb's work, not the paper's. The sample has about 27,000 clones, more than 25% seen once; the top ten hold 6%. No patient received treatment before thyroid surgery. Whole-study findings and limits: Reportedly, malignant thyroid tumors had significantly higher TCR beta diversity than benign nodules, in blood and tumor.

Comment on this clone: Its specificity is unknown.

The sequencing sample was made of blood. This clonotype was obtained from a female donor with papillary thyroid cancer or a benign thyroid nodule (not recorded which). Some clones in this sample may be carry-over from other donors' samples. The V call is TRBV2, the J call TRBJ1-2; D perhaps matches TRBD1 (5 bases). The CDR3 loop is CASNPMGRFDGYTF. The CDR3 region has the DNA TGTGCCAGTAACCCCATGGGGCGATTTGATGGCTACACCTTC.